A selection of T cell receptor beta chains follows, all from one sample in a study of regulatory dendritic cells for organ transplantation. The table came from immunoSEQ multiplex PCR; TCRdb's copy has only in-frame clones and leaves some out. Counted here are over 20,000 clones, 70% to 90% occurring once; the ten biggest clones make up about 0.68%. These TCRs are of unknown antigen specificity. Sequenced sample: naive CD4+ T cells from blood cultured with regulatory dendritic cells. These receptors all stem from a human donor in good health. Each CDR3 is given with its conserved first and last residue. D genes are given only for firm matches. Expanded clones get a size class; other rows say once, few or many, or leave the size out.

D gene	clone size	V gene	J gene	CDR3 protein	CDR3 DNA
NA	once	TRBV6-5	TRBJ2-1	CATSRTVNEQFF	TGTGCCACCTCCCGGACAGTCAATGAGCAGTTCTTC
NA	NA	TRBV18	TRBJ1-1	CASSPPGNTEAFF	TGTGCCAGCTCACCACCGGGGAACACTGAAGCTTTCTTT
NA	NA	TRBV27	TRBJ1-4	CASSLEGFATNEKLFF	TGTGCCAGCAGTTTAGAGGGGTTCGCAACTAATGAAAAACTGTTTTTT
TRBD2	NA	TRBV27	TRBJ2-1	CASSLRRSGGNEQFF	TGTGCCAGCAGTTTAAGGCGGTCGGGGGGAAATGAGCAGTTCTTC
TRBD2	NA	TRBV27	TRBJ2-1	CASSLIRGSSYNEQFF	TGTGCCAGCAGTTTAATTCGCGGGAGCTCCTACAATGAGCAGTTCTTC
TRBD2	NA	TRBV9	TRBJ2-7	CASSGGTSGTYEQYF	TGTGCCAGCAGCGGCGGGACTAGCGGGACCTACGAGCAGTACTTC
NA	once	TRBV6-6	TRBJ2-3	CATSGAVIGTDTQYF	TGTGCCACCTCAGGAGCGGTTATTGGGACAGATACGCAGTATTTT
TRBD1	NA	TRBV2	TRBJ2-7	CASSEGGTGGYEQYF	TGTGCCAGCAGTGAAGGGGGGACAGGGGGCTACGAGCAGTACTTC
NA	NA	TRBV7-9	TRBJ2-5	CASSFFSVTQETQYF	TGTGCCAGCAGCTTTTTCTCCGTGACTCAAGAGACCCAGTACTTC
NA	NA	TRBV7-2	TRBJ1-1	CASSLTRRAQGRKTEAFF	TGTGCCAGCAGCTTAACAAGAAGGGCCCAGGGGCGAAAGACTGAAGCTTTCTTT
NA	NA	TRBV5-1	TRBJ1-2	CASNEVGYTF	TGCGCCAGCAATGAGGTCGGCTACACCTTC
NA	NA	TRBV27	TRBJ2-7	CASSLSRQGIYEQYF	TGTGCCAGCAGTTTGTCCCGGCAGGGAATCTACGAGCAGTACTTC
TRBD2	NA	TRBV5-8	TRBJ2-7	CASSVDGLAGGYEQYF	TGTGCCAGCAGCGTGGATGGACTAGCGGGGGGCTACGAGCAGTACTTC
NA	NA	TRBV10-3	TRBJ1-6	CAISDGSSYNSPLHF	TGTGCCATCAGTGATGGGAGCTCCTATAATTCACCCCTCCACTTT
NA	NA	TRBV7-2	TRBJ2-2	CASSIHPATPVRTGELFF	TGTGCCAGCAGCATCCACCCAGCGACCCCAGTACGCACCGGGGAGCTGTTTTTT
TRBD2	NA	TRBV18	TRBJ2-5	CASSPPLAGYQETQYF	TGTGCCAGCTCACCACCTCTAGCGGGGTACCAAGAGACCCAGTACTTC
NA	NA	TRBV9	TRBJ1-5	CASSVFVYFLDQPQHF	TGTGCCAGCAGCGTATTTGTCTATTTTTTAGATCAGCCCCAGCATTTT